The text below deals with one TCR beta chain. The record originates from a study of blood T cells in healthy people across ages. It was around 10 milliliters of peripheral blood that were drawn from each donor. Combining a sample-barcoded 5' primer with a J-beta primer mix, a second PCR ran for roughly 7 to 12 cycles. TCRdb reprocessed the 5' RACE reads via MiXCR and lists one record per CDR3 protein. The sample comprises roughly 410,000 distinct CDR3 sequences, about 55% of which are singletons, and 45% to 60% rests with the top ten. V trimming: 4 bases; J trimming: 1 base; junction bases outside the gene matches: 17. The CDR3 runs 19 residues. Per germline, CDR1 SGHTA and CDR2 FQGNSA.

This chain connects TRBV7-2 to TRBJ2-3; 7 bases map to TRBD2. Input material: blood. The receptor was isolated from a man in his 60s in good health. The CDR3 region has the DNA TGTGCCAGCAGCTCCCGGAGAGGGTCGGGGCTAGCGGGCACAGATACGCAGTATTTT. Protein product: CASSSRRGSGLAGTDTQYF.